The sequence of this TCR beta chain was determined in a study of HIV-infected patients and healthy controls. TCRdb ran MiXCR on the 5' RACE reads and lists one entry per CDR3 protein. The table records 15,000 to 20,000 distinct CDR3 sequences, roughly 15% of them present only once. This clonotype has ten or more counts. The CDR3 spans 12 residues. The V gene end was trimmed by 4 bases and the J gene end by 6 bases; junction bases not matched to a gene: 2. The sequencing sample was made of CD8+ T cells from blood. The chain recombines TRBV12-3 or TRBV12-4 with TRBJ2-7; 8 positions agree with TRBD2. The clonotype was recovered from a human donor in good health. DNA for the CDR3: TGTGCCAGCAGTTCGGGGGGGCCCGAGCAGTACTTC. As protein: CASSSGGPEQYF.